The entry that follows covers one TCR beta chain sequence. Original processing methods: By means of reference gene primer amplification, nucleated cell counts were estimated. Libraries were prepared by immunoSEQ multiplex PCR; TCRdb keeps only in-frame clonotypes and omits some of them. V and J calls and clone size follow that table, whereas D and trimming were derived from the DNA. The repertoire holds under 100,000 clones, with roughly nine tenths as singletons. This record belongs to a study of blood T cell repertoires in COVID-19. The overall study: The United States, Italy and Spain supplied acute and convalescent COVID-19 samples. PBMCs, B-cell-depleted T cells, or T cells were the source of the cDNA or gDNA that made up the material.

Germline V gene sequence: CDR1 LNHDA, CDR2 SQIVND (reference sequence). This CDR3 has 13 amino acids. The V and J ends lost 8 bases and 11 bases, in that order; junction bases with no gene match: 9. The source of this sequence is a male donor with acute or convalescent COVID-19. Sequenced sample: peripheral blood. This sequence joins TRBV19 and TRBJ1-6; 7 bases match TRBD1. The DNA of the CDR3 is TGTGCCAGTCGTAACAGGGGTGGGCCACCCCTCCACTTT. This codes for CASRNRGGPPLHF.